The 28 T cell receptor beta chains reported below all come from one sample, sequenced in a study of shared clonotypes between healthy human individuals. Libraries were prepared by immunoSEQ multiplex PCR; TCRdb keeps only in-frame clonotypes and omits some of them. The sample has approximately 530,000 clones, 90% to 96% seen once. Material for sequencing was naive CD4+ T cells sorted from blood. Subset in this sample: CD45RA+ positively selected. These receptor sequences come from a woman aged 30 to 39 in good health.

This chain joins TRBV6-5 and TRBJ2-7; possibly TRBD2 for D (5 bases). The length of the CDR3 is 16 residues. Germline CDR1 reads MNHEY; CDR2 reads SVGAGI. Trimming took 2 bases from V and 1 from J, leaving 15 bases between them. The CDR3: CASSYPSRVRSYEQYF. As DNA, the CDR3 is TGTGCCAGCAGTTACCCGTCGAGGGTAAGGTCCTACGAGCAGTACTTC.

The chain has TRBV7-9 and TRBJ2-6, with D maybe TRBD2 (6 bases). Germline-derived CDR1 and CDR2 are SEHNR and FQNEAQ (reference sequence). CDR3 length: 15 amino acids. The V end lost 5 bases, the J end lost 3 bases, and 11 bases lay between the germline ends. The CDR3 DNA reads TGTGCCAGCAGCCCTAGCGTTGATGGGGCCAACGTCCTGACTTTC. Translation: CASSPSVDGANVLTF.

The chain links TRBV28 to TRBJ1-5; D unclear. Germline loops: CDR1 MDHEN, CDR2 SYDVKM. V gave up 7 bases and J gave up 3 bases, with 16 bases separating them. The CDR3 covers 15 residues. Here the CDR3 reads CASTHRKGFNQPQHF. CDR3 DNA sequence: TGTGCCAGCACCCACAGAAAAGGATTCAATCAGCCCCAGCATTTT.

This clone was recorded once. The chain joins TRBV6-1 to TRBJ2-1; 8 bases are a match to TRBD1. Germline CDR1 reads MNHNS; CDR2 reads SASEGT. The CDR3 is made up of 17 amino acids. Trimming took 4 bases from V and 8 from J; bases not matched to a gene: 16. DNA of the CDR3: TGTGCCAGCAGTGCTACCGGGACAGGAAGGACGGAATATGAGCAGTTCTTC. It is translated as CASSATGTGRTEYEQFF.

The chain couples TRBV28 to TRBJ1-5; perhaps TRBD1 as D (6 bases). Trimming left V 3 bases short and J 1 base short, with 13 bases between. This CDR3 spans 16 amino acids. CDR1 MDHEN and CDR2 SYDVKM come from the germline V gene. The CDR3 DNA reads as TGTGCCAGCAGTTTTTTTGGGGGCAAAAGCAATCAGCCCCAGCATTTT. Amino acid sequence: CASSFFGGKSNQPQHF.

The chain employs TRBV27 and TRBJ2-5; D remains unclear. Judging by the DNA end, TRBJ2-7 fits better; the J call may be wrong. The CDR3 contains 14 residues. CDR1 and CDR2 from the germline V gene are MNHEY and SMNVEV (reference sequence). The CDR3, as DNA: TGTGCCAGCAGTCCACTTTCTAGTAGTAGCGAGCAGTACTTC. Translating it yields CASSPLSSSSEQYF.

The chain recombines TRBV2 with TRBJ1-1; 7 bases agree with TRBD1. Germline V lookup: CDR1 SNHLY, CDR2 FYNNEI. V lost 10 bases to trimming and J lost 3 bases; unmatched junction nucleotides: 17. The CDR3 consists of 16 residues. This chain's CDR3 is CATQLRGRVRYTEAFF. As DNA, the CDR3 is TGTGCCACCCAGCTGAGGGGGCGGGTTAGGTACACTGAAGCTTTCTTT. Full variable domain (rest looked up from reference TRBV2 and TRBJ1-1): EPEVTQTPSHQVTQMGQEVILRCVPISNHLYFYWYRQILGQKVEFLVSFYNNEISEKSEIFDDQFSVERPDGSNFTLKIRSTKLEDSAMYFCATQLRGRVRYTEAFFGQGTRLTVV.

CDR3 coding DNA: TGTGCCAGCAGCCTGTTAGCGGTCCAAGAGACCCAGTACTTC. Translating gives CASSLLAVQETQYF. This chain joins TRBV7-9 and TRBJ2-5; the D gene is possibly TRBD2 (6 bases). Germline-derived CDR1 and CDR2 are SEHNR and FQNEAQ (reference sequence). There are 14 residues in the CDR3. With 5 bases removed from V and 1 base from J, the gap between germline ends came to 11 bases.

This chain uses TRBV2 with TRBJ2-7; the D gene could be TRBD1 or TRBD2 (5 bases each). V was pared by 7 bases and J by 3 bases, with 10 bases between. The CDR3 loop spans 12 amino acids. Germline loops: CDR1 SNHLY, CDR2 FYNNEI. CDR3 in amino acids: CASTGPNYEQYF. Written as DNA, the CDR3 is TGTGCCAGCACGGGACCTAACTACGAGCAGTACTTC.

The genes are TRBV7-9 and TRBJ2-1, with a weak D call TRBD2 (5 bases). Trimming shortened V by 4 bases and J by 1 base, and 11 bases separated the two germline ends. The CDR3 totals 15 residues. CDR1 and CDR2 (germline): SEHNR, FQNEAQ (reference sequence). This CDR3 is CASSSGIASYNEQFF. Here the CDR3 DNA reads TGTGCCAGCAGCTCCGGGATAGCTTCCTACAATGAGCAGTTCTTC.

The chain has TRBV5-1 and TRBJ2-7, with D tentatively TRBD1 or TRBD2 (5 bases each). Per germline, CDR1 SGHRS and CDR2 YFSETQ. Trimming left V 0 bases short and J 7 bases short, with 11 bases between. CDR3 length: 13 residues. CDR3 in DNA: TGCGCCAGCAGCTTGGCAGAGGGGCGGGAGCAGTACTTC. Translating gives CASSLAEGREQYF. Using reference TRBV5-1 and TRBJ2-7 for the parts outside the CDR3, the full variable domain is KAGVTQTPRYLIKTRGQQVTLSCSPISGHRSVSWYQQTPGQGLQFLFEYFSETQRNKGNFPGRFSGRQFSNSRSEMNVSTLELGDSALYLCASSLAEGREQYFGPGTRLTVT.

This chain connects TRBV5-4 to TRBJ2-2; D possibly uses TRBD1 or TRBD2 (5 bases each). V gave up 0 bases and J gave up 6 bases, with 12 bases separating them. The CDR3 has 15 residues. CDR1 and CDR2 from the germline V gene are SGHNT and YYREEE (reference sequence). CDR3 sequence reads: CASSLGGRRAGELFF. The CDR3 nucleotides are TGTGCCAGCAGCTTGGGGGGACGTCGAGCCGGGGAGCTGTTTTTT.

The genes are TRBV4-2 and TRBJ2-7, with D maybe TRBD1 (6 bases). The CDR3 covers 13 residues. Trimming shortened V by 4 bases and J by 4 bases, and 11 bases separated the two germline ends. Per germline, CDR1 LGHNA and CDR2 YNFKEQ. CDR3 sequence (DNA): TGTGCCAGCAGCCCACGGACAGATTACGAGCAGTACTTC. This sequence encodes CASSPRTDYEQYF.

The rearrangement uses TRBV28 and TRBJ1-4; 7 bases are shared with TRBD1. The CDR3 has 15 residues. Looked up from germline, CDR1 is MDHEN and CDR2 is SYDVKM. The V gene end was trimmed by 5 bases and the J gene end by 7 bases; junction bases not matched to a gene: 10. CDR3 DNA: TGTGCCAGCAGTCGACCAGGGGGTTATGGTGAAAAACTGTTTTTT. It specifies CASSRPGGYGEKLFF.

V is TRBV5-4 and J is TRBJ2-1; tentatively, D is TRBD2 (6 bases). V shed 4 bases and J shed 4 bases, with 15 bases lying between them. CDR1 and CDR2 (germline): SGHNT, YYREEE (reference sequence). The CDR3 is 15 residues long. CDR3 in DNA: TGTGCCAGCAGCCCGCCCGCGGGAACTTACAATGAGCAGTTCTTC. As protein: CASSPPAGTYNEQFF.

V usage is TRBV29-1 and J usage is TRBJ2-2; TRBD1 is a possible D gene (6 bases). Germline V lookup: CDR1 SQVTM, CDR2 ANQGSEA. Trimming removed 4 bases at V and 6 bases at J, with 21 bases between. The CDR3 is 16 amino acids. The CDR3, as DNA: TGCAGCGTTGGACGGGGTGGGGGCGCGGGCTCCGGGGAGCTGTTTTTT. Its protein product is CSVGRGGGAGSGELFF.

The chain combines TRBV28 with TRBJ1-1, with 12 positions matching TRBD1. This CDR3 is 20 amino acids long. The V and J ends lost 3 bases and 1 base, in that order; junction bases with no gene match: 15. The germline gives CDR1 MDHEN, CDR2 SYDVKM. CDR3 in DNA: TGTGCCAGCAGTTTCTTTTGGGAGGGACAGGGGGCTTTGGGGAACACTGAAGCTTTCTTT. It specifies CASSFFWEGQGALGNTEAFF.

The gene calls are TRBV5-8 and TRBJ1-2, with 10 bases aligning to TRBD1. Trimming cost V 0 bases and J 8 bases; bases outside gene matches: 7. Germline CDR1 and CDR2: SGHTS and YDEGEE. The CDR3 is made up of 15 amino acids. CDR3 loop: CASSLDGTGVIGYTF. CDR3 sequence (DNA): TGTGCCAGCAGCTTGGACGGGACAGGGGTGATCGGCTACACCTTC.

This chain links TRBV28 with TRBJ2-7; D call uncertain. The CDR3 spans 15 residues. The V gene lost 6 bases and the J gene lost 5 bases, with 20 bases spanning the gap. The germline CDR1 and CDR2 sequences are MDHEN and SYDVKM. CDR3 sequence: CASSLPQDPWDEQYF. CDR3 in DNA: TGTGCCAGCAGCCTCCCCCAGGACCCCTGGGACGAGCAGTACTTC. Full variable domain (rest looked up from reference TRBV28 and TRBJ2-7): DVKVTQSSRYLVKRTGEKVFLECVQDMDHENMFWYRQDPGLGLRLIYFSYDVKMKEKGDIPEGYSVSREKKERFSLILESASTNQTSMYLCASSLPQDPWDEQYFGPGTRLTVT.

The CDR3: CASSLRAASGAQYF. The CDR3 DNA reads as TGTGCCAGCAGCTTGCGGGCAGCGTCGGGGGCGCAGTACTTC. The gene calls are TRBV13 and TRBJ2-7; D may be TRBD1 or TRBD2 (6 bases each). This CDR3 is built from 14 residues. The germline V and J ends were trimmed by 3 bases and 9 bases, with 18 bases remaining between them. CDR1 and CDR2 (germline): PRHDT, FYEKMQ (reference sequence).

This chain joins TRBV19 and TRBJ2-2; no definite D call. V lost 7 bases, J lost 3 bases, and 9 bases lay in between. Germline CDR1 is LNHDA and CDR2 is SQIVND (reference sequence). This CDR3 has 13 amino acids. This CDR3 is CASTSLHTGELFF. The CDR3 DNA reads TGTGCCAGTACCAGCCTCCACACCGGGGAGCTGTTTTTT.

The rearrangement joins TRBV18 to TRBJ1-2; D is perhaps TRBD1 (6 bases). Trimming took 2 bases from V and 3 from J, leaving 10 bases between them. The CDR3 length is 14 residues. Germline lookup yields CDR1 KGHSH and CDR2 LQKENI. CDR3 in DNA: TGTGCCAGCTCACCAGGGGGCGCGGACTATGGCTACACCTTC. It specifies CASSPGGADYGYTF.

This clone was picked up one time. The chain uses TRBV10-3 and TRBJ2-5; TRBD2 matches at 9 bases. This CDR3 has 15 residues. The germline gives CDR1 ENHRY, CDR2 SYGVKD. J lost 5 bases, V lost 7 bases, and 11 bases had no gene match. CDR3 bases: TGTGCCATCAAGGGGAGCGGGAGGTCTAGCGAGACCCAGTACTTC. It translates to CAIKGSGRSSETQYF.

The J gene is TRBJ1-1, the V gene TRBV19, with D possibly TRBD1 on 5 matching bases. Germline assignment: CDR1 LNHDA and CDR2 SQIVND (reference sequence). CDR3 size: 16 residues. The germline V and J ends were trimmed by 4 bases and 1 base, with 16 bases remaining between them. The DNA for the CDR3 is TGTGCCAGTAGTAATCGACAGAGAATTGGGAACACTGAAGCTTTCTTT. Its translation is CASSNRQRIGNTEAFF.

J is TRBJ1-2 and V is TRBV21-1; the table's TRBD1 call for D was not verified on the DNA. TRBV21-1 is designated a pseudogene. CDR3 length: 19 residues. This chain's CDR3 is CASSKATYRDRIPNYGYTF. The CDR3 region has the DNA TGTGCCAGCAGCAAAGCTACCTACCGGGACAGGATCCCTAACTATGGCTACACCTTC.

V is TRBV19 and J is TRBJ2-2; no firm D call. V was shortened by 7 bases and J by 0 bases, with 12 bases between the two germline ends. The CDR3 consists of 15 residues. Germline V gene sequence: CDR1 LNHDA, CDR2 SQIVND (reference sequence). The DNA of the CDR3 is TGTGCCAGTACTACCTTGGGCGCGAACACCGGGGAGCTGTTTTTT. Residues: CASTTLGANTGELFF. Looking up the rest from reference TRBV19 and TRBJ2-2 gives the full variable domain: DGGITQSPKYLFRKEGQNVTLSCEQNLNHDAMYWYRQDPGQGLRLIYYSQIVNDFQKGDIAEGYSVSREKKESFPLTVTSAQKNPTAFYLCASTTLGANTGELFFGEGSRLTVL.

This chain joins TRBV15 and TRBJ1-5; 12 bases map to TRBD1. Germline-derived CDR1 and CDR2 are LNHNV and YYDKDF (reference sequence). The CDR3 extends over 15 amino acids. V shed 3 bases and J 7 bases; nucleotides not matched to a gene: 4. CDR3 region: CATSRWGQGAQPQHF. The CDR3 DNA sequence: TGTGCCACCAGCAGGTGGGGACAGGGGGCACAGCCCCAGCATTTT.

The J gene is TRBJ1-5, the V gene TRBV18; no firm D call. The CDR3 totals 14 residues. Trimming took off 2 bases at V and 6 bases at J, with 11 bases between the two ends. Germline V gene data show CDR1 as KGHSH and CDR2 as LQKENI. The CDR3 DNA reads TGTGCCAGCTCACCAGAAGCGGGTGGTCAGCCCCAGCATTTT. Amino acid sequence: CASSPEAGGQPQHF.